Below, one T cell receptor (beta chain) is given with its context. The record originates from a study of blood T cell repertoires in COVID-19. Study-level information: COVID-19 samples, acute and convalescent, were from the United States, Italy and Spain. PBMCs, B-cell-depleted T cells, or T cells provided the cDNA or gDNA that made up the material.

The CDR3 totals 15 residues. Germline V CDR1 and CDR2: SNHLY, FYNNEI. V lost 5 bases and J lost 0, with 13 bases in between. Only in-frame clones appear in the TCRdb table, and some are missing; sequencing was by immunoSEQ multiplex PCR. This sample has around 130,000 clones, with 75% to 90% found just once. Sequencing was carried out using peripheral blood. This sequence joins TRBV2 and TRBJ1-2, with D maybe TRBD1 (5 bases). The clonotype originates from a man aged 65 to 85 with acute or convalescent COVID-19. The chain's CDR3 is CASSTAGTSNYGYTF. Here the CDR3 DNA reads TGTGCCAGCAGTACGGCGGGGACCTCTAACTATGGCTACACCTTC. The entire variable domain, with the rest obtained from reference TRBV2 and TRBJ1-2, is as follows: EPEVTQTPSHQVTQMGQEVILRCVPISNHLYFYWYRQILGQKVEFLVSFYNNEISEKSEIFDDQFSVERPDGSNFTLKIRSTKLEDSAMYFCASSTAGTSNYGYTFGSGTRLTVV.